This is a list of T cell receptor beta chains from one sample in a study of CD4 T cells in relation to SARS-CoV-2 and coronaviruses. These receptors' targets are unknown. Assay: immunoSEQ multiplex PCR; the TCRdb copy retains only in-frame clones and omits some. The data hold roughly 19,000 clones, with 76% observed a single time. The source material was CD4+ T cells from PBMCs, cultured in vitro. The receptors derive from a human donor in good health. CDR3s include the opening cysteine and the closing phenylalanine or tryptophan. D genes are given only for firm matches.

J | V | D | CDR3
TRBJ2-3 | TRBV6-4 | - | CASSRGEPTDTQYF
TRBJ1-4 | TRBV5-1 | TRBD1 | CASSLVQTGEEKLFF
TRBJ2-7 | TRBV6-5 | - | CASSYGLVWYF
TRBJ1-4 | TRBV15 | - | CATSRTVIQDSGEKLFF
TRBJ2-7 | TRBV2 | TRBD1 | CASAGGPGEQYF
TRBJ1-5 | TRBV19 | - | CASSIRSEDPQHF
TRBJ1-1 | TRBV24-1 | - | CATNDTDSGAFF
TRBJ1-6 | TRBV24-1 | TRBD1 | CATSGTGPNSPLHF
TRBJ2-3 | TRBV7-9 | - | CASSLNLVADTQYF
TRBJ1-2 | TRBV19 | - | CASSILPRDGYTF
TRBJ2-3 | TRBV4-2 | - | CASSLEAGTSTDTQYF
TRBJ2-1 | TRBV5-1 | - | CASSRITGWNEQFF
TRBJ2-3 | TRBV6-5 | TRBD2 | CASVGGGRATDTQYF
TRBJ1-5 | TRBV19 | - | CASRAGWGNQPQHF
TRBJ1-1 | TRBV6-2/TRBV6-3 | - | CASSSANEAFF
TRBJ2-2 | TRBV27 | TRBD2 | CASSFFTSGGSGELFF
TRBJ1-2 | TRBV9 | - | CASSVQGVGYGYTF
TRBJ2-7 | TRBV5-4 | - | CASSPRPGQGSYEQYF
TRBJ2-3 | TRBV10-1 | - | CASSVEGPADTQYF
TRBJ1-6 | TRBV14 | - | CASSQIGQRNSPLHF
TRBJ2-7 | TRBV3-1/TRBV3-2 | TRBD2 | CASSRGGETEQYF
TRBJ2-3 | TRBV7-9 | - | CASSFGQLMSTDTQYF
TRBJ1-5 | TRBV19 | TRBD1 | CASSIRDRGGQPQHF
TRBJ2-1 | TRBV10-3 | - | CAIKGHDRNEQFF
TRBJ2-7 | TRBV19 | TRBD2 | CASSIASGNFEQYF
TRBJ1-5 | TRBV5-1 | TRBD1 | CASSPLGQGYQPQHF
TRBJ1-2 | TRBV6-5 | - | CASSYGQFYGYTF
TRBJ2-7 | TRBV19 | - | CASSIAGTSYEQYF
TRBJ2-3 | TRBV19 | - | CASSIERTQYF
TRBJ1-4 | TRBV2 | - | CASSDRGRSDEKLFF
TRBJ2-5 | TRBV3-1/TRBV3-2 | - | CASLGSGARQETQYF
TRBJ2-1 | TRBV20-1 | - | CSASSEASPHLNEQFF
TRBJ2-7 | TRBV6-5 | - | CASSLATFAYEQYF
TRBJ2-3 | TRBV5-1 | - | CASSLGFRRQKTSTDTQYF
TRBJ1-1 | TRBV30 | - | CAWSVGWGARNTEAFF
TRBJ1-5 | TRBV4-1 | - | CASSQDKETEDQPQHF
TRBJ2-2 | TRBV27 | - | CASSTRARGTGELFF
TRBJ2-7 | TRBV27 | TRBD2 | CASSPRTSGSPFSSYEQYF
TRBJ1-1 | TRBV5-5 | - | CASSSLQRNTEAFF
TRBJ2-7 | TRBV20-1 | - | CSASSQTYEQYF
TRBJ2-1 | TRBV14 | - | CASSQDLGVGGYNEQFF
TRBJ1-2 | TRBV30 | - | CAWSVQMGSYGYTF
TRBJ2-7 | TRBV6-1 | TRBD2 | CASSEYGVGAGVFLLEQYF
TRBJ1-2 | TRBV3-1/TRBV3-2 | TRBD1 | CASSPRQGSYGYTF
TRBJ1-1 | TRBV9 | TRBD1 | CASSVGRDRGFGNTEAFF
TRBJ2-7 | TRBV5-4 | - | CASSLGGLQDYEQYF
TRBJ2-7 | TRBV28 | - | CASSFGGREYEQYF
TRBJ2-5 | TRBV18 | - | CASSPPAGWETQYF
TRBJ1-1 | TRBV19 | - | CASSSQGKLNTEAFF
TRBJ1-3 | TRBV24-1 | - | CATSPTGTGNTIYF
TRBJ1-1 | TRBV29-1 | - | CSVDSGGFAFF
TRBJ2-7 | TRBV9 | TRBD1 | CASSVAIGQGVDEQYF
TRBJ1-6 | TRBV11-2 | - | CASRLGNSKGTLRDLHF
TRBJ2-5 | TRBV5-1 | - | CASGTNQESQYF